The 30 T cell receptor beta chains reported below all come from one sample, sequenced in a study of control samples from healthy donors and cancer patients. Measured with immunoSEQ multiplex PCR; TCRdb has only the in-frame clones, and not every one. The sample holds over 150,000 clones, roughly 92% seen once. Sequencing was done on a sample of blood. These receptors were collected from a woman aged 18-35 years in good health.

As DNA, the CDR3 is TGTGCCAGCACTAGTCCGTGGGAGGGGGCCGGGGAGCTGTTTTTT. This translates into CASTSPWEGAGELFF. The chain carries TRBV7-2 and TRBJ2-2; D possibly corresponds to TRBD2 (7 bases). V shed 7 bases and J shed 6 bases, with 18 bases lying between them. The CDR3 runs 15 residues. The V gene's germline CDR1 is SGHTA and CDR2 FQGNSA.

Written as DNA, the CDR3 is TGTGCCAGCAGTTACAGCCTAGTGGGGGGCAATGAGCAGTTCTTC. Its protein is CASSYSLVGGNEQFF. The chain joins TRBV6-5 to TRBJ2-1; maybe TRBD2 (6 bases). The V and J ends lost 2 bases and 6 bases respectively, with 14 bases between them. Germline V gene sequence: CDR1 MNHEY, CDR2 SVGAGI. The CDR3 is 15 residues long.

The rearrangement joins TRBV6-2 or TRBV6-3 to TRBJ1-2, with D possibly matching TRBD1 (6 bases). The germline V gene encodes CDR1 MNHEY and CDR2 SVGEGT. Trimming took off 4 bases at V and 8 bases at J, with 14 bases between the two ends. The CDR3 extends over 13 amino acids. CDR3 sequence reads: CASSFGTIGGYTF. DNA for the CDR3: TGTGCCAGCAGTTTTGGGACAATAGGCGGCTACACCTTC.

The chain carries TRBV24-1 and TRBJ2-7; D remains unclear. The V and J ends lost 3 bases and 3 bases respectively, with 14 bases between them. Per the germline V gene, CDR1 is KGHDR and CDR2 is SFDVKD. The CDR3 covers 15 residues. CDR3 region: CATSDPPAEDYEQYF. For the CDR3, the DNA is TGTGCCACCAGTGATCCACCTGCCGAAGACTACGAGCAGTACTTC.

This clone was observed once. The gene calls are TRBV28 and TRBJ1-5; 12 bases map to TRBD1. The CDR3 is 15 amino acids. Germline CDR1 MDHEN, CDR2 SYDVKM. With 6 bases clipped from V and 6 bases from J, the junction kept 6 bases outside the gene matches. The CDR3 is CASSSGTGGSQPQHF. The CDR3 DNA sequence: TGTGCCAGCAGCTCCGGGACAGGGGGCAGTCAGCCCCAGCATTTT.

CDR3 loop: CASRYPMSNQPQHF. The CDR3 nucleotides read TGTGCCAGCAGATACCCCATGAGCAATCAGCCCCAGCATTTT. V is TRBV28 and J is TRBJ1-5, with D unclear. Germline assignment: CDR1 MDHEN and CDR2 SYDVKM. Trimming pared 6 bases from V and 1 base from J, leaving 10 bases between. The CDR3 contains 14 residues.

The chain recombines TRBV19 with TRBJ1-2; TRBD1 is a possible D gene (5 bases). The CDR3 consists of 14 residues. Looked up from germline, CDR1 is LNHDA and CDR2 is SQIVND (reference sequence). Between the trimmed V and J ends, which lost 1 base and 6 bases, there was a span of 12 bases. Here the CDR3 reads CASSIAREGDGYTF. The CDR3 bases are TGTGCCAGTAGTATAGCCCGGGAAGGGGATGGCTACACCTTC.

The chain employs TRBV11-2 and TRBJ2-5; 7 bases fit TRBD2. Germline V gives CDR1 SGHAT, CDR2 FQNNGV. This CDR3 has 14 amino acids. V was pared by 5 bases and J by 4 bases, with 7 bases of the junction left unmatched. The DNA for the CDR3 is TGTGCCAGCAGCACACTGGGGAGGGTAGAGACCCAGTACTTC. Amino acids: CASSTLGRVETQYF.

This clone is a singleton in its sample. This rearrangement joins TRBV15 to TRBJ2-2, with 7 bases aligning to TRBD2. The V gene's germline CDR1 is LNHNV and CDR2 YYDKDF (reference sequence). The CDR3 runs to 14 residues. J gave up 7 bases and V 4 bases, and 6 bases lay outside the gene matches. CDR3 region: CATSIRGEGGELFF. Written as DNA, the CDR3 is TGTGCCACCAGCATCCGGGGGGAGGGCGGGGAGCTGTTTTTT.

The chain employs TRBV7-9 and TRBJ1-4; 10 bases match TRBD1. J was trimmed by 17 bases and V by 1 base; bases with no gene match: 13. The CDR3 consists of 15 residues. CDR1 and CDR2 from the germline V gene are SEHNR and FQNEAQ (reference sequence). CDR3: CASSLGAQVGTGVFF. The CDR3 nucleotides are TGTGCCAGCAGCTTAGGAGCCCAAGTTGGGACAGGGGTATTTTTT.

The V and J genes are TRBV11-3 and TRBJ1-1; D remains unclear. Trimming left V 4 bases short and J 0 bases short, with 6 bases between. CDR3 length: 13 residues. In germline, CDR1 is SGHNT, CDR2 YENEEA. CDR3 protein: CASSSLMNTEAFF. The CDR3 bases are TGTGCCAGCAGCTCCCTTATGAACACTGAAGCTTTCTTT.

This rearrangement joins TRBV15 to TRBJ1-4; D is unclear. The CDR3 runs to 15 residues. V was pared by 0 bases and J by 8 bases, with 13 bases between. Per germline, CDR1 LNHNV and CDR2 YYDKDF (reference sequence). The DNA of the CDR3 is TGTGCCACCAGCAGAGACCCCTACCGGGCCGAAAAACTGTTTTTT. Translation: CATSRDPYRAEKLFF.

V usage is TRBV5-1 and J usage is TRBJ2-2; D gene unclear. Trimming cost V 2 bases and J 6 bases, with 23 bases left between them. Per the germline V gene, CDR1 is SGHRS and CDR2 is YFSETQ. The CDR3 runs 18 residues. The CDR3 region has the DNA TGCGCCAGCAGCTTACGGGCTAACCCAACCCACCTTTCCGGGGAGCTGTTTTTT. Encoded protein: CASSLRANPTHLSGELFF.

V usage is TRBV24-1 and J usage is TRBJ1-5, with 8 bases matching TRBD1. This CDR3 contains 14 residues. The germline V gene has CDR1 KGHDR and CDR2 SFDVKD. V dropped 9 bases and J dropped 0; count of bases not matched to a gene: 3. Written as DNA, the CDR3 is TGTGCCACCGGGGGACAGGATAGCAATCAGCCCCAGCATTTT. It is translated as CATGGQDSNQPQHF.

The J gene is TRBJ2-2, the V gene TRBV27, with TRBD2 matching 8 bases. V was clipped by 4 bases and J by 6 bases; unmatched bases: 7. This CDR3 spans 15 amino acids. Germline V CDR1 and CDR2: MNHEY, SMNVEV (reference sequence). Here the CDR3 DNA reads TGTGCCAGCAGTTCGACTAGCGCTGGTTCCGGGGAGCTGTTTTTT. Translating it yields CASSSTSAGSGELFF.

The V gene is TRBV11-2, the J gene TRBJ2-7; 7 positions agree with TRBD2. Germline V gene lookup returns CDR1 SGHAT and CDR2 FQNNGV. J was trimmed by 1 base and V by 10 bases; bases with no gene match: 10. This CDR3 spans 14 amino acids. The CDR3 loop is CATTRAGESYEQYF. Here the CDR3 DNA reads TGTGCCACCACCAGGGCGGGAGAATCCTACGAGCAGTACTTC.

V is TRBV2 and J is TRBJ1-3, with D possibly being TRBD1 (5 bases). This CDR3 region has 17 residues. The germline CDR1 and CDR2 sequences are SNHLY and FYNNEI. V gave up 5 bases and J gave up 0 bases, with 17 bases separating them. DNA for the CDR3: TGTGCCAGCAGTTATGACAGCGGGTTTCCCTCTGGAAACACCATATATTTT. Protein product: CASSYDSGFPSGNTIYF. Supplemented by reference TRBV2 and TRBJ1-3, the full variable domain reads EPEVTQTPSHQVTQMGQEVILRCVPISNHLYFYWYRQILGQKVEFLVSFYNNEISEKSEIFDDQFSVERPDGSNFTLKIRSTKLEDSAMYFCASSYDSGFPSGNTIYFGEGSWLTVV.

The J gene is TRBJ1-5, the V gene TRBV19, with D maybe TRBD1 (6 bases). Trimming left V 4 bases short and J 4 bases short, with 17 bases between. CDR3 length equals 16 residues. Germline V gives CDR1 LNHDA, CDR2 SQIVND (reference sequence). The CDR3 DNA is TGTGCCAGTAGTAGGGGGCGGGGGCAGTTAAATCAGCCCCAGCATTTT. Amino acids: CASSRGRGQLNQPQHF.

This clone was picked up a small number of times. The rearrangement joins TRBV3-1 (or the pseudogene TRBV3-2) to TRBJ2-7; 8 bases are a match to TRBD1. J was trimmed by 6 bases and V by 4 bases; bases with no gene match: 8. Germline V gives CDR1 LGHDT, CDR2 YNNKEL (reference sequence). The CDR3 covers 14 residues. The CDR3 reads CASSPGQGRVEQYF. The CDR3, as DNA: TGTGCCAGCAGCCCTGGACAGGGACGGGTCGAGCAGTACTTC.

The genes are TRBV6-1 and TRBJ1-2; TRBD1 might be the D (5 bases). V was cut by 1 base and J by 7 bases, with 13 bases left in between. This CDR3 comprises 14 residues. The V gene's germline CDR1 is MNHNS and CDR2 SASEGT. CDR3 DNA: TGTGCCAGCAGTGAAGTTGGAGGGGATTCTGGCTACACCTTC. This codes for CASSEVGGDSGYTF.

The rearrangement links TRBV21-1 to TRBJ2-1. TRBV21-1 counts as a pseudogene. The CDR3 is 13 residues long. The CDR3 DNA sequence: TGTGCCAGCAGCGACCTTCGGACGGGTGAGCAGTTCTTC. This translates into CASSDLRTGEQFF.

The rearrangement links TRBV28 to TRBJ1-2; no reliable D call. V dropped 5 bases and J dropped 3 bases, with 7 bases sitting between them. CDR3 length equals 12 residues. CDR1 MDHEN and CDR2 SYDVKM come from the germline V gene. The CDR3 sequence: CASSGSHYGYTF. The CDR3 bases are TGTGCCAGCAGTGGCAGTCACTATGGCTACACCTTC.

J is TRBJ2-1 and V is TRBV29-1, with D possibly TRBD2 on 6 matching bases. Germline V lookup: CDR1 SQVTM, CDR2 ANQGSEA. This CDR3 has 15 amino acids. The V end lost 1 base, the J end lost 4 bases, and 14 bases lay between the germline ends. In DNA form, the CDR3 reads TGCAGCGTTGAAGGAAGCGGGTTAGCATACAATGAGCAGTTCTTC. Its translation: CSVEGSGLAYNEQFF.

This chain joins TRBV15 and TRBJ2-7; D not resolved. V lost 4 bases, J lost 3 bases, and 7 bases lay in between. This CDR3 region has 12 residues. Germline V gives CDR1 LNHNV, CDR2 YYDKDF (reference sequence). The CDR3 DNA reads as TGTGCCACCAGCACTGATTACTACGAGCAGTACTTC. It is translated as CATSTDYYEQYF.

The chain has TRBV28 and TRBJ1-5, with TRBD1 matching over 12 bases. Germline CDR1 MDHEN, CDR2 SYDVKM. The CDR3 is made up of 18 amino acids. V was clipped by 5 bases and J by 1 base; unmatched bases: 9. CDR3 in amino acids: CASSVPPGQGASNQPQHF. The CDR3 coding sequence is TGTGCCAGCAGTGTCCCTCCGGGACAGGGGGCCAGCAATCAGCCCCAGCATTTT.

This chain joins TRBV4-1 and TRBJ2-3; 8 nucleotides line up with TRBD2. V gave up 0 bases and J gave up 2 bases; unmatched junction bases: 10. Germline V CDR1 and CDR2: MGHRA, YSYEKL. The CDR3 runs to 18 residues. For the CDR3, the DNA is TGCGCCAGCAGCCAAGAGATAGCGGGGACGACCTTCACAGATACGCAGTATTTT. Translating it yields CASSQEIAGTTFTDTQYF.

The chain combines TRBV3-1 (or the pseudogene TRBV3-2) with TRBJ1-3; 9 bases align to TRBD1. Germline V gives CDR1 LGHDT, CDR2 YNNKEL (reference sequence). There are 15 residues in the CDR3. V gave up 6 bases and J gave up 4 bases; unmatched junction bases: 7. In nucleotides, the CDR3 is TGTGCCAGCAGGTTACAGGGGGCCGGGGGAAACACCATATATTTT. The encoded protein is CASRLQGAGGNTIYF.

The chain's CDR3 is CASSLVAPAEAFF. CDR3 coding DNA: TGTGCCAGCAGCTTAGTGGCTCCGGCTGAAGCTTTCTTT. V usage is TRBV7-9 and J usage is TRBJ1-1, with D uncertain. This CDR3 spans 13 amino acids. Trimming left V 1 base short and J 6 bases short, with 9 bases between. Germline V gene sequence: CDR1 SEHNR, CDR2 FQNEAQ (reference sequence).

This chain uses TRBV5-1 with TRBJ2-7, with 8 bases that match TRBD2. Looked up from germline, CDR1 is SGHRS and CDR2 is YFSETQ. This CDR3 contains 14 residues. Germline trimming cut 2 bases from V and 5 bases from J; bases unmatched to any gene: 6. The CDR3 DNA is TGCGCCAGCAGCTTAGGACTAGCAACCCACGAGCAGTACTTC. Encoded protein: CASSLGLATHEQYF.

J is TRBJ1-4 and V is TRBV10-3; 7 bases map to TRBD1. Germline-derived CDR1 and CDR2 are ENHRY and SYGVKD. This CDR3 contains 13 residues. With 4 bases clipped from V and 8 bases from J, the junction kept 4 bases outside the gene matches. CDR3 sequence reads: CAISGQGYEKLFF. The CDR3 DNA is TGTGCCATCAGTGGACAGGGTTACGAAAAACTGTTTTTT.